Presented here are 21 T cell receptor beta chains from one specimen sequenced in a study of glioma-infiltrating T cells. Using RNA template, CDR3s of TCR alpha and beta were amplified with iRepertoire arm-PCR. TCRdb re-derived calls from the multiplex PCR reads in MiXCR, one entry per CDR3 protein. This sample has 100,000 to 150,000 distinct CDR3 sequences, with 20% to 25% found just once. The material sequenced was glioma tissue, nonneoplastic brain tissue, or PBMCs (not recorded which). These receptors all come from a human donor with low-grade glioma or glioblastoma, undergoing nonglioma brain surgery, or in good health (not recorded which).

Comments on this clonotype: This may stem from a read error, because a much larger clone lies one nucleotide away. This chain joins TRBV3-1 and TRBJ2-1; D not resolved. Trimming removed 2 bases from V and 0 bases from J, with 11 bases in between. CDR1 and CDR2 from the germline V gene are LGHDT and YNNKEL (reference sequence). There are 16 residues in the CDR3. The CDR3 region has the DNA TGTGCCAGCAGCCAACCGAACTGGAGCTCCTACAATGAGCAGTTCTTC. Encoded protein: CASSQPNWSSYNEQFF.

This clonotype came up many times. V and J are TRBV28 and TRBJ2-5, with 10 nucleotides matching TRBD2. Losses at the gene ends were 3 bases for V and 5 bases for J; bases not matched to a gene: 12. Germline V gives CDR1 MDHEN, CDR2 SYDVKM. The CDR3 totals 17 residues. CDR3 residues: CASSFPGTSAFSETQYF. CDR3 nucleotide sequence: TGTGCCAGCAGTTTCCCGGGGACTAGCGCGTTCTCGGAGACCCAGTACTTC.

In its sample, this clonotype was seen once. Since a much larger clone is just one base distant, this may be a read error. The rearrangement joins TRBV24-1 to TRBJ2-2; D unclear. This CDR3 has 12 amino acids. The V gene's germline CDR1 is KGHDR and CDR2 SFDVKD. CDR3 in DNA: TGTGCCACCAGTGAACCCACCAGGGAGCTGTTTTTT. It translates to CATSEPTRELFF.

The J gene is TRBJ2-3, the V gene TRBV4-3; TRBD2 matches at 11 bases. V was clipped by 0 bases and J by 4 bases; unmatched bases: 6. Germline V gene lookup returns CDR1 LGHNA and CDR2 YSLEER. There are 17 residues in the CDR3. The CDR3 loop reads CASSQDPPSGGPDTQYF. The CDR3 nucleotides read TGCGCCAGCAGCCAAGATCCCCCTAGCGGGGGGCCAGATACGCAGTATTTT.

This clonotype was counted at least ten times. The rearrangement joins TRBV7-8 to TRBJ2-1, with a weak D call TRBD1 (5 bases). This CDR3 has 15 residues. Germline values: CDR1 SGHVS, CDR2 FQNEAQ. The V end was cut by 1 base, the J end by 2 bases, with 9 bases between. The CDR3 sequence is CASSLEQEPYNEQFF. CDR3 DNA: TGTGCCAGCAGCTTAGAACAGGAGCCCTACAATGAGCAGTTCTTC.

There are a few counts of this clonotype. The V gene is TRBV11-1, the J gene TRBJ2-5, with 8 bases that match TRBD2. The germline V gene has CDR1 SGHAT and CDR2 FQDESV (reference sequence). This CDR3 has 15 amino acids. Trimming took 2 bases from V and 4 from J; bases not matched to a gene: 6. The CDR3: CASSLMVAGLETQYF. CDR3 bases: TGTGCCAGCAGCTTAATGGTAGCGGGACTAGAGACCCAGTACTTC.

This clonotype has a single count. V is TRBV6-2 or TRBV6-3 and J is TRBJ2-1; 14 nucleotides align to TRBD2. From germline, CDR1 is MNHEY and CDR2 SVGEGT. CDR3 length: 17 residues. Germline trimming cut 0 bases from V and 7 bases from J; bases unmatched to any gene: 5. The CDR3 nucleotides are TGTGCCAGCAGTTACTCTGGGACTAGCGGGAGTTTGAATGAGCAGTTCTTC. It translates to CASSYSGTSGSLNEQFF.

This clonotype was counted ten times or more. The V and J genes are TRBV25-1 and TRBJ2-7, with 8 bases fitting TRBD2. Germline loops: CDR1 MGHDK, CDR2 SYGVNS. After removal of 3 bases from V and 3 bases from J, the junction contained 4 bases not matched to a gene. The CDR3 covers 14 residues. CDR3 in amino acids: CASSEAGLGYEQYF. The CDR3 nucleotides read TGTGCCAGCAGTGAGGCGGGACTAGGCTACGAGCAGTACTTC.

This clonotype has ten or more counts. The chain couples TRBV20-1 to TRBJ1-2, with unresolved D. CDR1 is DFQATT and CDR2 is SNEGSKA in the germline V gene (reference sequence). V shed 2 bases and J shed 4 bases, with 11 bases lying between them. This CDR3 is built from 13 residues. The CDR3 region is CSARLGILYGYTF. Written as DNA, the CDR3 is TGCAGTGCTAGACTCGGAATCCTCTATGGCTACACCTTC.

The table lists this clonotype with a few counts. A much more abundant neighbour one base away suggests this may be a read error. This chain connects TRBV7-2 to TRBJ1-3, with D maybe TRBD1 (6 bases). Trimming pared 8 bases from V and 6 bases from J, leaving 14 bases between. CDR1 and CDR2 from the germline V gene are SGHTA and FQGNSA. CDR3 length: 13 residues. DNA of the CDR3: TGTGCCAGCCGCCAACAGGGATTAAACACCATATATTTT. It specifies CASRQQGLNTIYF.

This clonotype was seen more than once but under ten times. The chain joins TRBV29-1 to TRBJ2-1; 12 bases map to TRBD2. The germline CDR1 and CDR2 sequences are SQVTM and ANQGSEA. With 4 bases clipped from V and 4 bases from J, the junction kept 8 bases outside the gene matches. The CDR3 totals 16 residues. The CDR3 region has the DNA TGCAGCGTTGGGGGACTAACTAGCGGGGGGTACAATGAGCAGTTCTTC. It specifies CSVGGLTSGGYNEQFF.

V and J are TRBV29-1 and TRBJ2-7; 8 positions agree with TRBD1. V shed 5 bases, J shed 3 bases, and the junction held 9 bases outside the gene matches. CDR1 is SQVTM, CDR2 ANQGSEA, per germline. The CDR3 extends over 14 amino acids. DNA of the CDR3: TGCAGCGTTACGCCGACAGGGGCTAACTACGAGCAGTACTTC. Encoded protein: CSVTPTGANYEQYF.

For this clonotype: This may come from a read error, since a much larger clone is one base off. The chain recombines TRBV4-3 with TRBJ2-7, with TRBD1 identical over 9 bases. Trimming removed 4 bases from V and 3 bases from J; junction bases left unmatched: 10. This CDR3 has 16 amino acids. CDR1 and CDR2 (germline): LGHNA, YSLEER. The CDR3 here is CASSRPDRGRGYEQYF. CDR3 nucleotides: TGCGCCAGCAGCCGACCGGACAGGGGACGAGGCTACGAGCAGTACTTC.

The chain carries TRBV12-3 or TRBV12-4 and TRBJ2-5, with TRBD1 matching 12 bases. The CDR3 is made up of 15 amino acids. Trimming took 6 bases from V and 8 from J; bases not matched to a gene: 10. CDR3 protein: CASSTGTGGGDTQYF. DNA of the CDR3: TGTGCCAGCAGCACCGGGACAGGGGGCGGAGATACCCAGTACTTC.

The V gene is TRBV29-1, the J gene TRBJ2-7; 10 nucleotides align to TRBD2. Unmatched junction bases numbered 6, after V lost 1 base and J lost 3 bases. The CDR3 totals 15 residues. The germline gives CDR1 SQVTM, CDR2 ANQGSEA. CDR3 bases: TGCAGCGTTGAAGGCCCCGGGACTAGCGACTACGAGCAGTACTTC. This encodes CSVEGPGTSDYEQYF.

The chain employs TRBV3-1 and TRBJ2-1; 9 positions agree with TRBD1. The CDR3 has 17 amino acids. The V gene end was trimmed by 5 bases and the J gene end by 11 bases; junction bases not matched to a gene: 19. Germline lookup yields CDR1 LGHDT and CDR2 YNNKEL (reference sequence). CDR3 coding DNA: TGTGCCAGCAGCTCAATCGTCCGGGACAGGGAGTATAGGAAGCAGTTCTTC. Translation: CASSSIVRDREYRKQFF.

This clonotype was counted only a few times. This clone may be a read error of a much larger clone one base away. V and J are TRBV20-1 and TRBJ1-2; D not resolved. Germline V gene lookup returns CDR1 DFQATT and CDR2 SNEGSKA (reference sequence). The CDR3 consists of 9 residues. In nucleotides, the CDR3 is TGCAGTGCTAGAGCAGGTTTGAGATTC. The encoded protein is CSARAGLRF.

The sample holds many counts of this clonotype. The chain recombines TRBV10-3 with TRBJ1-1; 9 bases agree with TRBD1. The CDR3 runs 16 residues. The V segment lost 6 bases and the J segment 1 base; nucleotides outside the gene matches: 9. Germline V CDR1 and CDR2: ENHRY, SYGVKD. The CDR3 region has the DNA TGTGCCATCAGCCCGGGGACAGGGAAGGCGAACACTGAAGCTTTCTTT. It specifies CAISPGTGKANTEAFF.

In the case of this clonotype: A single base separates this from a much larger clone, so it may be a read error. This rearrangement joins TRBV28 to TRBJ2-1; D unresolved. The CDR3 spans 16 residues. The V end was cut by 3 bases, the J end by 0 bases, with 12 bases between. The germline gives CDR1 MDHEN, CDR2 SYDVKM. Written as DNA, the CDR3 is TGTGCCAGCAGTTTCTCCAGCGAACGCTCCTACAATGAGCAGTTCTTC. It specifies CASSFSSERSYNEQFF.

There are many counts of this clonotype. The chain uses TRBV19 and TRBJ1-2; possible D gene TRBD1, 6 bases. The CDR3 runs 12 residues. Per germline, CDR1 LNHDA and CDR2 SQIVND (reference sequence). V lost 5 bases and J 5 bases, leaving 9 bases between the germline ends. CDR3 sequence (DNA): TGTGCCAGTAGTGCGGACAGATATGGCTACACCTTC. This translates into CASSADRYGYTF.

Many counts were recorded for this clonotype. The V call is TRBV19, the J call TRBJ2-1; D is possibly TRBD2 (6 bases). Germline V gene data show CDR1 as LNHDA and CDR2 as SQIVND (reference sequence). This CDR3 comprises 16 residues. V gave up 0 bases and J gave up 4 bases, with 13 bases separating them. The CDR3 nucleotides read TGTGCCAGTAGTATAGATCGAGCGGGCGGGTACAATGAGCAGTTCTTC. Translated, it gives CASSIDRAGGYNEQFF.